The clone carrying this T cell receptor beta chain was detected only a few times. Its antigen is not identified. CD45RO/CCR7/CD25/CD127/CD95/CD27 separated CD4+ naive, central memory, regulatory and stem cell-like memory cells by sorting. Sort purity for all populations was recorded as exceeding 98%. Isolated RNA was reverse transcribed in full, so expressed TCRB transcripts were sequenced. Produced via immunoSEQ multiplex PCR; TCRdb's table is partial and in-frame only. The sample carries some 270,000 clones, roughly 14% recorded once. This record comes from a study of beta chain features in type 1 diabetes. General study findings and limits: There was no resolution here of whether HLA type influences TCRB rearrangement.

The origin of this receptor is a woman aged 40 to 49 in good health. Sample: naive CD4+ T cells from blood.

The CDR3: CASSWGQGSTDTQYF. DNA for the CDR3: TGTGCCAGCAGCTGGGGCCAGGGCAGCACAGATACGCAGTATTTT. The V gene is TRBV7-9, the J gene TRBJ2-3; TRBD1 might be the D (5 bases). CDR1 SEHNR and CDR2 FQNEAQ come from the germline V gene (reference sequence). Trimming pared 4 bases from V and 0 bases from J, leaving 11 bases between. CDR3 size: 15 residues.